Sequencing of this TCR beta chain was carried out in a study of blood T cells in healthy people across ages. Study results and limitations: The study lacked donor CMV status, which possibly confounded expanded clonotype changes.

The CDR3 runs to 12 residues. Per germline, CDR1 SGHTA and CDR2 FQGNSA. Deletions cut 5 bases from V and 5 bases from J, with 8 bases between. It was with a sample-barcoded 5' primer and a J-beta primer mix that a second PCR of roughly 6 to 12 cycles was run. Paired-end reads containing CDR3 totaled no fewer than 3 million for each sample. TCRdb itself ran the 5' RACE reads through MiXCR, one entry per CDR3 protein. The sample shows some 1,500,000 distinct CDR3 sequences, approximately 39% of them seen only once. This clonotype has a count of ten or more. The target antigen is unknown. The sequence was collected from a woman between 18 and 29 years old in good health. The V and J genes are TRBV7-2 and TRBJ2-3; D gene unclear. The sequenced material came from blood. Here the CDR3 reads CASSLYRDTQYF. The DNA for the CDR3 is TGTGCCAGCAGCCTCTACCGAGATACGCAGTATTTT. The full variable domain, with the rest looked up from reference TRBV7-2 and TRBJ2-3, is GAGVSQSPSNKVTEKGKDVELRCDPISGHTALYWYRQSLGQGLEFLIYFQGNSAPDKSGLPSDRFSAERTGGSVSTLTIQRTQQEDSAVYLCASSLYRDTQYFGPGTRLTVL.